Listed here are 18 T cell receptor beta chains from one sample, sequenced in a study of lymphopenia after photon versus proton radiotherapy. Assay used: immunoSEQ multiplex PCR; TCRdb lists only in-frame clones, some missing. This sample carries tens of thousands of clones, about 92% of them seen once, and the ten largest clones take approximately 18%. The material sequenced was peripheral blood, taken from a patient treated with photon-based radiotherapy. These receptors all stem from a woman in her thirties or forties with cholangiocarcinoma.

The chain links TRBV19 to TRBJ2-1; D remains unclear. The CDR3 consists of 13 residues. V lost 8 bases to trimming and J lost 8 bases, with 16 bases between them. Germline CDR1 LNHDA, CDR2 SQIVND (reference sequence). In DNA, the CDR3 is TGTGCCAGTGCACCTAGGGCTGGCGATGAGCAGTTCTTC. As protein: CASAPRAGDEQFF.

The CDR3 DNA sequence: TGTGCCAGCAGCTTAGTGTTTGGGGATGAGCAGTTCTTC. Translated, it gives CASSLVFGDEQFF. V usage is TRBV7-9 and J usage is TRBJ2-1; no definite D call. V lost 1 base to trimming and J lost 8 bases, with 9 bases between them. The CDR3 length is 13 residues. The germline gives CDR1 SEHNR, CDR2 FQNEAQ (reference sequence). Looking up the rest from reference TRBV7-9 and TRBJ2-1 gives the full variable domain: DTGVSQNPRHKITKRGQNVTFRCDPISEHNRLYWYRQTLGQGPEFLTYFQNEAQLEKSRLLSDRFSAERPKGSFSTLEIQRTEQGDSAMYLCASSLVFGDEQFFGPGTRLTVL.

The chain combines TRBV30 with TRBJ2-3; 14 bases are a match to TRBD2. CDR3 length equals 17 residues. Germline V gene sequence: CDR1 GTSNPN, CDR2 SVGIG (reference sequence). Trimming took 2 bases from V and 3 from J; bases not matched to a gene: 7. CDR3 bases: TGTGCCTGGAGTTCCCCGGGACTAGCGGGAGTAACAGATACGCAGTATTTT. Translating gives CAWSSPGLAGVTDTQYF.

This clone qualifies as medium-sized. V gene TRBV9 combines with J gene TRBJ1-1; tentative D call: TRBD1 (5 bases). With 1 base removed from V and 1 base from J, the gap between germline ends came to 5 bases. This CDR3 is 13 amino acids long. Germline V gene sequence: CDR1 SGDLS, CDR2 YYNGEE. The CDR3 DNA sequence: TGTGCCAGCAGCGTAACAGGGAACACTGAAGCTTTCTTT. It encodes CASSVTGNTEAFF.

The chain employs TRBV18 and TRBJ1-1; D is undetermined. Germline loops: CDR1 KGHSH, CDR2 LQKENI. This CDR3 contains 11 residues. The ends were cut back, 4 bases at V and 8 bases at J, with 8 bases in the middle. CDR3 sequence: CASSQAEEAFF. The CDR3 DNA reads TGTGCCAGCTCACAGGCAGAGGAAGCTTTCTTT.

The rearrangement uses TRBV6-5 and TRBJ1-2; the D gene is possibly TRBD1 (5 bases). Germline lookup yields CDR1 MNHEY and CDR2 SVGAGI. The CDR3 spans 12 residues. Trimming took off 11 bases at V and 4 bases at J, with 14 bases between the two ends. For the CDR3, the DNA is TGTGCCTGCCGCAGGGCGGGCTATGGCTACACCTTC. Translation: CACRRAGYGYTF.

V gene TRBV6-5 combines with J gene TRBJ1-2; weak D call: TRBD1 (5 bases). The CDR3 totals 16 residues. V lost 2 bases and J lost 2, with 15 bases in between. The germline CDR1 and CDR2 sequences are MNHEY and SVGAGI. The CDR3 sequence is CASSYRGSRMNYGYTF. The CDR3 coding sequence is TGTGCCAGCAGTTACAGGGGATCCCGTATGAACTATGGCTACACCTTC.

The V gene is TRBV6-5, the J gene TRBJ2-3; 10 bases are a match to TRBD2. The J segment lost 6 bases and the V segment lost 2 bases, leaving 2 bases of the junction unmatched. Germline lookup yields CDR1 MNHEY and CDR2 SVGAGI. This CDR3 has 14 residues. The CDR3 DNA reads as TGTGCCAGCAGTTACGAGACTAGCGGGGATACGCAGTATTTT. Its translation: CASSYETSGDTQYF.

The chain carries TRBV4-3 and TRBJ2-1; no firm D call. The CDR3 spans 12 residues. The V end was cut by 4 bases, the J end by 7 bases, with 8 bases between. Germline CDR1 reads LGHNA; CDR2 reads YSLEER. The CDR3: CASSPLGNEQFF. Written as DNA, the CDR3 is TGCGCCAGCAGCCCCCTGGGGAATGAGCAGTTCTTC.

A few counts support this clone. This sequence joins TRBV6-1 and TRBJ1-6; D is ambiguous. The ends were cut back, 10 bases at V and 8 bases at J, with 12 bases in the middle. This CDR3 has 12 amino acids. CDR1 is MNHNS and CDR2 is SASEGT in the germline V gene. The chain's CDR3 is CAIRHADSPLHF. The CDR3 nucleotides are TGTGCCATCCGACACGCCGATTCACCCCTCCACTTT.

This sequence joins TRBV19 and TRBJ1-1; D is ambiguous. The CDR3 runs to 16 residues. Germline V gene sequence: CDR1 LNHDA, CDR2 SQIVND (reference sequence). The V end lost 5 bases, the J end lost 1 base, and 17 bases lay between the germline ends. The CDR3 region has the DNA TGTGCCAGTAGTCTTTGGACCGCTCGAGCGAACACTGAAGCTTTCTTT. The encoded protein is CASSLWTARANTEAFF.

V and J are TRBV11-2 and TRBJ1-3, with D hard to call. Germline CDR1 SGHAT, CDR2 FQNNGV. The CDR3 has 14 residues. Trimming stripped 5 bases from V and 6 bases from J, with 14 bases between. The CDR3 bases are TGTGCCAGCAGCGTCGCCCAGAATTCAAACACCATATATTTT. Translated: CASSVAQNSNTIYF.

This clone was counted only a few times. The chain uses TRBV6-5 and TRBJ1-4; TRBD1 is a possible D gene (6 bases). V lost 2 bases to trimming and J lost 6 bases, with 10 bases between them. Germline assignment: CDR1 MNHEY and CDR2 SVGAGI. There are 14 residues in the CDR3. CDR3 in amino acids: CASSYRGSDEKLFF. CDR3 sequence (DNA): TGTGCCAGCAGTTACAGGGGGTCGGATGAAAAACTGTTTTTT.

The gene calls are TRBV19 and TRBJ1-6; D unclear. Germline lookup yields CDR1 LNHDA and CDR2 SQIVND (reference sequence). The CDR3 is made up of 15 amino acids. V dropped 1 base and J dropped 7 bases, with 11 bases sitting between them. CDR3 in DNA: TGTGCCAGTAGTATAGGGGGAGCGAAGAATTCACCCCTCCACTTT. This encodes CASSIGGAKNSPLHF.

The CDR3 sequence: CASSAQNRGLSYGYTF. In DNA form, the CDR3 reads TGTGCCAGCAGCGCTCAAAACAGGGGGCTGAGCTATGGCTACACCTTC. V and J are TRBV7-3 and TRBJ1-2; TRBD1 matches at 9 bases. This CDR3 has 16 residues. V was clipped by 5 bases and J by 4 bases; unmatched bases: 11. CDR1 is SGHTA, CDR2 FQGTGA, per germline.

This chain links TRBV7-8 with TRBJ2-7, with D perhaps being TRBD1 or TRBD2 (6 bases each). The germline V gene encodes CDR1 SGHVS and CDR2 FQNEAQ. V shed 5 bases and J shed 2 bases, with 19 bases lying between them. This CDR3 spans 16 amino acids. In nucleotides, the CDR3 is TGTGCCAGCAGCCCCCTCCCGCCGGGGGACACCTACGAGCAGTACTTC. It is translated as CASSPLPPGDTYEQYF.

This clone was picked up one time. The gene calls are TRBV10-3 and TRBJ2-7; 7 bases agree with TRBD1. The CDR3 totals 15 residues. Per the germline V gene, CDR1 is ENHRY and CDR2 is SYGVKD. The J segment lost 4 bases and the V segment lost 4 bases, leaving 10 bases of the junction unmatched. In nucleotides, the CDR3 is TGTGCCATCAGTGTACCCTATAAACAGGGGTACGAGCAGTACTTC. Amino acids: CAISVPYKQGYEQYF.

The V gene is TRBV20-1, the J gene TRBJ1-1; D not certain. Germline CDR1 DFQATT, CDR2 SNEGSKA (reference sequence). The V gene lost 2 bases and the J gene lost 1 base, with 2 bases spanning the gap. The CDR3 length is 11 residues. This CDR3 is CSARQNTEAFF. Written as DNA, the CDR3 is TGCAGTGCTAGACAGAACACTGAAGCTTTCTTT.